This TCR beta chain appears in the sequencing data of a study of blood T cell repertoires in COVID-19. Study summary: Donors in the United States, Italy and Spain gave samples during acute or convalescent COVID-19. T cells, B-cell-depleted T cells, or PBMCs supplied cDNA or gDNA.

V lost 5 bases and J lost 0; bases outside the gene matches: 4. This CDR3 is built from 15 residues. Germline V gene lookup returns CDR1 SGHTA and CDR2 FQGTGA. Original handling: Scientists estimated how many nucleated cells there were by amplifying reference gene primers. Sequencing used immunoSEQ multiplex PCR; TCRdb keeps in-frame clones, though not all of them. The V and J calls and clone size are taken from that table; D and trimming were inferred from the DNA. The sample carries over 85,000 clones, more than 75% recorded once. Specimen: peripheral blood. This sequence was found in a woman of 80 years or more with active COVID-19. The rearrangement links TRBV7-3 to TRBJ2-5; 9 positions match TRBD1. In DNA, the CDR3 is TGTGCCAGCAGCCGGACAGGGGCCAACCAAGAGACCCAGTACTTC. Translation gives CASSRTGANQETQYF.